The text below deals with one T cell receptor (beta chain). The target antigen is unknown. This entry belongs to a study of OX40 agonist ivuxolimab in advanced cancers. Overall study: Patients were given ivuxolimab, an antibody that agonizes OX40 (CD134). Dose-escalation patients were diagnosed with hepatocellular carcinoma, melanoma, renal cell cancer or head and neck cancer.

This CDR3 region has 14 residues. The V and J ends lost 5 bases and 4 bases respectively, with 14 bases between them. Germline values: CDR1 SGDLS, CDR2 YYNGEE. Here immunoSEQ multiplex PCR was the method, and the copy in TCRdb shows in-frame clones only, minus some. The sample gives under 40,000 clones, roughly 84% of which show up once; approximately 1.8% is in the top ten. Notes on the study in general: Within 6 weeks, CD4+ and CD8+ blood T cells expanded clonally at 0.1 to 3.0 mg/kg. Expanded clones were, on average, more numerous among CD8+ T cells than CD4+.

The specimen was CD4+ or CD8+ T cells sorted from blood, collected in a trial of the OX40 agonist ivuxolimab. This clonotype was obtained from an adult with an advanced solid tumor such as melanoma, head and neck, liver or kidney cancer. The J gene is TRBJ2-3, the V gene TRBV9; tentatively, D is TRBD1 (6 bases). CDR3 sequence reads: CASSLSGAADTQYF. CDR3 nucleotides: TGTGCCAGCAGTCTCTCAGGGGCGGCAGATACGCAGTATTTT.